This T cell receptor beta chain was found in a study of blood T cell repertoires in COVID-19 (dated by TCRdb to 2020 to 2021). A note on the overall study: Samples covering the acute and convalescent phases of COVID-19 were provided by collaborators in the United States, Italy and Spain. The prospective study material was composed of cDNA or gDNA derived from T cells, B-cell-depleted T cells, or PBMCs. Deeply sampled blood TCRbeta repertoires from subjects exposed to, actively infected with, or recovered from COVID-19 were included in the dataset. The repertoires were made available in a free public database intended to serve as a resource for research on the immune response to SARS-CoV-2. The samples were drawn from two sources: the first 160 participants of the ongoing ImmuneRACE study, and 1,000 to 1,500 subjects contributed by 6 global collaborators. A de-identified subject ID, COVID-19 status, age in years and sex were almost always included in the sample metadata. Where available, HLA class I and class II types were obtained from metadata supplied by the sample provider rather than from assay-based typing. The study at large found these results: The amount of clinical and demographic metadata varied by source and participant and was provided uncurated.

A second Seattle source provided samples from volunteer blood donors who had recovered from COVID-19. Whole blood was collected in K2EDTA tubes by collaborating institutions according to the institutions' own protocols. For TCRbeta analysis, collaborators shipped samples as frozen whole blood, isolated PBMCs, or DNA extracted from either of those sample types. TCRbeta CDR3 regions were amplified from genomic DNA by means of the immunoSEQ Assay, a bias-controlled multiplex PCR. The authors' analysis ran thus. Within the assay, amplification of reference gene primers was used to estimate how many nucleated cells each sample contained. To quantify the absolute abundance of each unique TCRbeta CDR3 rearrangement, sequence reads were collapsed and filtered. For each sample, productive Simpson clonality was calculated by taking the square root of Simpson's diversity index across productive rearrangements. TCRdb re-hosts the immuneACCESS table, in-frame sequences only. Its copies lack some clones; in the studies checked, an unresolved V gene accounts for under half of them, and the cause for the rest is not known. That table furnishes V, J and clone size, whereas the DNA furnished D and trimming. The sample data list over 200,000 clones, and more than 80% of these were observed just once. About 2.2% of the sample comes from the top ten.

This clone has a single count. Its antigen specificity is not known. There are no base qualities to consult, and no much larger clone falls within one base. The CDR3 runs 15 amino acids, cysteine and phenylalanine included. The kept DNA is CDR3 alone, 45 bases in frame from the first base. V and J are truncated by 2 bases and 4 bases respectively, leaving an intervening sequence of 12 bases. CDR1 is given as MNHEY and CDR2 as SVGAGI, both from the germline V gene. The origin of this receptor is a man in his thirties or forties who had recovered from COVID-19. The chain uses TRBV6-5 and TRBJ1-3; no D gene can be assigned with confidence. The sequenced sample consisted of peripheral blood. The nucleotide sequence reads TGTGCCAGCAGTTACACGGAGGCGAACGGAAACACCATATATTTT. This is translated as CASSYTEANGNTIYF.